The 7 T cell receptor beta chains presented below share a single source sample, sequenced in a study of blood T cell repertoires in COVID-19. Profiled with immunoSEQ multiplex PCR; TCRdb holds only in-frame clones, not every one. Of 100,000 or so clones listed, 92% are singletons. Sample: peripheral blood. These receptors were taken from a man between 45 and 60 years old with active COVID-19.

The rearrangement uses TRBV5-1 and TRBJ2-5; possibly TRBD2 for D (6 bases). V lost 0 bases and J lost 5, with 14 bases in between. The CDR3 covers 15 residues. Per the germline V gene, CDR1 is SGHRS and CDR2 is YFSETQ. CDR3 in amino acids: CASSLVAAGRETQYF. In DNA form, the CDR3 reads TGCGCCAGCAGCTTGGTAGCGGCAGGGAGGGAGACCCAGTACTTC.

The genes are TRBV6-5 and TRBJ1-6; TRBD1 might be the D (5 bases). Germline CDR1 MNHEY, CDR2 SVGAGI. The CDR3 spans 15 residues. The V and J ends lost 0 bases and 9 bases respectively, with 12 bases between them. This CDR3 is CASSYSKGTSSPLHF. As DNA, the CDR3 is TGTGCCAGCAGTTACTCCAAAGGGACTTCTTCACCCCTCCACTTT.

The V call is TRBV30, the J call TRBJ2-1, with TRBD1 matching over 11 bases. The J segment lost 2 bases and the V segment lost 8 bases, leaving 8 bases of the junction unmatched. Germline V gene data show CDR1 as GTSNPN and CDR2 as SVGIG (reference sequence). The CDR3 loop spans 15 amino acids. DNA of the CDR3: TGTGCCGGACAGGGGGCGAGAGGTACCTACAATGAGCAGTTCTTC. Translated, it gives CAGQGARGTYNEQFF.

CDR3 nucleotide sequence: TGTGCCACCGGGACTAGCGGGAGGCTCCCTTATGAGCAGTTCTTC. Its protein product is CATGTSGRLPYEQFF. The chain combines TRBV19 with TRBJ2-1; 15 bases fit TRBD2. The CDR3 has 15 amino acids. Germline V gene data show CDR1 as LNHDA and CDR2 as SQIVND (reference sequence). V lost 10 bases to trimming and J lost 8 bases; unmatched junction nucleotides: 9. Supplemented by reference TRBV19 and TRBJ2-1, the full variable domain reads DGGITQSPKYLFRKEGQNVTLSCEQNLNHDAMYWYRQDPGQGLRLIYYSQIVNDFQKGDIAEGYSVSREKKESFPLTVTSAQKNPTAFYLCATGTSGRLPYEQFFGPGTRLTVL.

The chain links TRBV28 to TRBJ1-5; D not resolved. Germline V gives CDR1 MDHEN, CDR2 SYDVKM. Trimming shortened V by 1 base and J by 2 bases, and 9 bases separated the two germline ends. This CDR3 has 15 residues. The CDR3 spells CASSLYRVGNQPQHF. As DNA, the CDR3 is TGTGCCAGCAGTTTATACCGGGTAGGCAATCAGCCCCAGCATTTT.

This clone appeared a single time. The rearrangement joins TRBV30 to TRBJ2-7, with no clear D. Trimming took off 2 bases at V and 2 bases at J, with 10 bases between the two ends. CDR3 length: 13 residues. Germline CDR1 GTSNPN, CDR2 SVGIG (reference sequence). Here the CDR3 DNA reads TGTGCCTGGAGTCGATTTGGGCCCTACGAGCAGTACTTC. The encoded protein is CAWSRFGPYEQYF. Based on the CDR3 plus reference TRBV30 and TRBJ2-7, the full variable domain is SQTIHQWPATLVQPVGSPLSLECTVEGTSNPNLYWYRQAAGRGLQLLFYSVGIGQISSEVPQNLSASRPQDRQFILSSKKLLLSDSGFYLCAWSRFGPYEQYFGPGTRLTVT.

The rearrangement joins TRBV30 to TRBJ1-3, with D possibly being TRBD1 (6 bases). The V and J ends lost 2 bases and 1 base respectively, with 9 bases between them. Germline V gene lookup returns CDR1 GTSNPN and CDR2 SVGIG (reference sequence). The CDR3 spans 14 residues. The CDR3 DNA reads as TGTGCCTGGAGTCTGGGGGCTTCTGGAAACACCATATATTTT. Translation gives CAWSLGASGNTIYF. The variable domain in full, completed from reference TRBV30 and TRBJ1-3, reads SQTIHQWPATLVQPVGSPLSLECTVEGTSNPNLYWYRQAAGRGLQLLFYSVGIGQISSEVPQNLSASRPQDRQFILSSKKLLLSDSGFYLCAWSLGASGNTIYFGEGSWLTVV.